This T cell receptor (beta chain) was sequenced during a study of T cell responses to AZD1222 COVID-19 vaccine. Study findings and constraints: Donors were largely white British and mainly female; clonal diversity was possibly underestimated.

Repertoires were generated with immunoSEQ multiplex PCR, while TCRdb's copy carries only in-frame clones and drops some. The data contain about 87,000 clones, 88% of them singletons. Trimming at V came to 1 base and at J to 10 bases, leaving 3 bases not matched to a gene. Germline CDR1 and CDR2: SGHTA and FQGTGA. The CDR3 is made up of 14 amino acids. About this clone: Its antigen is unknown.

This clonotype was obtained from an adult in good health. The chain carries TRBV7-3 and TRBJ2-1; 11 bases line up with TRBD2. The sequencing used peripheral blood, collected on day 0 of AZD1222 vaccination. In nucleotides, the CDR3 is TGTGCCAGCAGCTTAAAGCTAGCGGGAGGCGAGCAGTTCTTC. It encodes CASSLKLAGGEQFF.